This T cell receptor beta chain was documented in a study of cytomegalovirus exposure and HLA in healthy donors. Germline CDR1 is MNHNS and CDR2 is SASEGT. The CDR3 consists of 16 residues. PCR primers comprised 60 Vbeta and 13 Jbeta primers. Clones were read by immunoSEQ multiplex PCR, and TCRdb kept only the in-frame ones, dropping some. Of about 55,000 clones listed, approximately 80% were seen once; the top ten hold less than 3%. The rearrangement uses TRBV6-1 and TRBJ2-5; 9 bases are a match to TRBD2. The DNA end is a closer match to TRBJ2-7, so the J assignment may be wrong. The sequence was obtained from a female donor in good health and CMV-seronegative. The sequenced sample consisted of PBMCs. CDR3 DNA: TGTGCCAGCAGTGAATTGGGGACTAGCACGTTCGACGAGCAGTACTTC. Protein: CASSELGTSTFDEQYF.